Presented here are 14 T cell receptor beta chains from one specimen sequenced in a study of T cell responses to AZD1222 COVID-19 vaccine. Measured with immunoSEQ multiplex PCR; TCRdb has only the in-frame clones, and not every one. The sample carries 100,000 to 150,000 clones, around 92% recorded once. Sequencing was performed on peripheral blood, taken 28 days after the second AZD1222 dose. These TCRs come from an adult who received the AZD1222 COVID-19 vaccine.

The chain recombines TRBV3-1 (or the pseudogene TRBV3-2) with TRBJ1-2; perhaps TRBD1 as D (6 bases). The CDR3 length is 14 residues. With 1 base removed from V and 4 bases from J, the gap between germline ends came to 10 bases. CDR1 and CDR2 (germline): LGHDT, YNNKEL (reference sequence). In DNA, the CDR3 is TGTGCCAGCAGCCAAGTGGGGGGCCTCTATGGCTACACCTTC. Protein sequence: CASSQVGGLYGYTF.

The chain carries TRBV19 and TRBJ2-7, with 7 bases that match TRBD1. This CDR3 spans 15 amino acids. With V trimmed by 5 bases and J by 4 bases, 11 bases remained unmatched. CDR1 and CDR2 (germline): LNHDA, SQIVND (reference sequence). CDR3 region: CASSVKGALGYEQYF. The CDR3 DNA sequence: TGTGCCAGTAGTGTTAAGGGGGCGCTGGGATACGAGCAGTACTTC.

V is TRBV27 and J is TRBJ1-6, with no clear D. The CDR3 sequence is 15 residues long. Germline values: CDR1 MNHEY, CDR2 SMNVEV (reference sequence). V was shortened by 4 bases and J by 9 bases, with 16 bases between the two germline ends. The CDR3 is CASSSITVRSSPLHF. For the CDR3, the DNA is TGTGCCAGCAGTTCGATCACCGTGCGGAGTTCACCCCTCCACTTT.

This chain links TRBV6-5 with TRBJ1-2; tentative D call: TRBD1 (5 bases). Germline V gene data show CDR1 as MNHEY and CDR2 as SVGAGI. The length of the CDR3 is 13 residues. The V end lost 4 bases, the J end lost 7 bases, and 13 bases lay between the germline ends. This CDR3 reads CASSLDRDFGYTF. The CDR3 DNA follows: TGTGCCAGCAGTTTAGACCGGGACTTTGGCTACACCTTC.

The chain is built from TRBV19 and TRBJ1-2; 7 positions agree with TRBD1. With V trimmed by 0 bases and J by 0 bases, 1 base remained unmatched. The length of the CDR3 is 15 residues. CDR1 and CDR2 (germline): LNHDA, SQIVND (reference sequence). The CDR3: CASSIEDRANYGYTF. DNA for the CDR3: TGTGCCAGTAGTATAGAAGACAGGGCTAACTATGGCTACACCTTC. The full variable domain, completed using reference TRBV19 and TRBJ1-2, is DGGITQSPKYLFRKEGQNVTLSCEQNLNHDAMYWYRQDPGQGLRLIYYSQIVNDFQKGDIAEGYSVSREKKESFPLTVTSAQKNPTAFYLCASSIEDRANYGYTFGSGTRLTVV.

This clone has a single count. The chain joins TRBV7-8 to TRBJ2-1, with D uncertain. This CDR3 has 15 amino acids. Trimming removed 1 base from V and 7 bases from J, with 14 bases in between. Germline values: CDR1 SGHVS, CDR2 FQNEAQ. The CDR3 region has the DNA TGTGCCAGCAGCTTAGGGTCCCTAGTCCTAAATGAGCAGTTCTTC. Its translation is CASSLGSLVLNEQFF.

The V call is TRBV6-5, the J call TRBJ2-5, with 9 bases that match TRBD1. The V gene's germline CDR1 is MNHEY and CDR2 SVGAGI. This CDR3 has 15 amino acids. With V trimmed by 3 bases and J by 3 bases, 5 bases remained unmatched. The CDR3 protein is CASSYFRTGEETQYF. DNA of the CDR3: TGTGCCAGCAGTTATTTCAGGACAGGGGAAGAGACCCAGTACTTC.

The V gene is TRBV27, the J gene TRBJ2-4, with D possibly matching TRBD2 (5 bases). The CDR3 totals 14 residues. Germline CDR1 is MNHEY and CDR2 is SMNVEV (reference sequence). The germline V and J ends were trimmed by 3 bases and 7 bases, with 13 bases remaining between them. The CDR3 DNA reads TGTGCCAGCAGTTTTCGCCGCCCGGGGAACATTCAGTACTTC. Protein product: CASSFRRPGNIQYF.

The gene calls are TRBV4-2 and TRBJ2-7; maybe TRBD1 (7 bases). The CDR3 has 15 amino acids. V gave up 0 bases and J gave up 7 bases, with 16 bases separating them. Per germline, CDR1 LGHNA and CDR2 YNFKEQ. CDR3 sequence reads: CASSQDLGGGREQYF. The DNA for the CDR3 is TGTGCCAGCAGCCAAGATCTAGGAGGGGGCCGGGAGCAGTACTTC.

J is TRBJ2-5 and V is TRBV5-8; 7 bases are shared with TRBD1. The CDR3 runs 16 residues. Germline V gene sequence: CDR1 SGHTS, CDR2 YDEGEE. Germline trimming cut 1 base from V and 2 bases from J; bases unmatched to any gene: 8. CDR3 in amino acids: CASSLWKGAEQETQYF. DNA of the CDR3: TGTGCCAGCAGCTTGTGGAAGGGGGCTGAACAAGAGACCCAGTACTTC. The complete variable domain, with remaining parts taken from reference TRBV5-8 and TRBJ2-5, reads EAGVTQSPTHLIKTRGQQATLRCSPISGHTSVYWYQQALGLGLQFLLWYDEGEERNRGNFPPRFSGRQFPNYSSELNVNALELEDSALYLCASSLWKGAEQETQYFGPGTRLLVL.

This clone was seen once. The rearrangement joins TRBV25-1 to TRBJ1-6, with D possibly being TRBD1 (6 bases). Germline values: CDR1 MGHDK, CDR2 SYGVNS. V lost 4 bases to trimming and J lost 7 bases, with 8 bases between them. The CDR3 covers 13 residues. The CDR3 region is CASSVDRNSPLHF. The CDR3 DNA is TGTGCCAGCAGTGTGGACAGAAATTCACCCCTCCACTTT.

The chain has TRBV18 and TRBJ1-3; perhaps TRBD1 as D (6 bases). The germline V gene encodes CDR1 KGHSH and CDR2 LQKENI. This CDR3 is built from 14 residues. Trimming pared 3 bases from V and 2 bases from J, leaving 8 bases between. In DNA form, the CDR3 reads TGTGCCAGCTCACCCGACAGGACTGGAAACACCATATATTTT. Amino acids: CASSPDRTGNTIYF.

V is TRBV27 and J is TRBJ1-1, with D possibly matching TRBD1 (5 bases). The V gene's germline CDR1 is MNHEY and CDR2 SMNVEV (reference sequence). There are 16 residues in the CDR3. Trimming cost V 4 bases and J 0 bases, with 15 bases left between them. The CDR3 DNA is TGTGCCAGCAGTTCGGGGTGGGGGGGAATGAACACTGAAGCTTTCTTT. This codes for CASSSGWGGMNTEAFF.

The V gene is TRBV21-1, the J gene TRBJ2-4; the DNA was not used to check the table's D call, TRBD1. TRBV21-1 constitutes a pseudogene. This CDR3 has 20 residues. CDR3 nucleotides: TGTGCCAGCAGCAACCACAACAGGGATGCCGGGGTGATAGCCAAAAACATTCAGTACTTC. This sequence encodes CASSNHNRDAGVIAKNIQYF.